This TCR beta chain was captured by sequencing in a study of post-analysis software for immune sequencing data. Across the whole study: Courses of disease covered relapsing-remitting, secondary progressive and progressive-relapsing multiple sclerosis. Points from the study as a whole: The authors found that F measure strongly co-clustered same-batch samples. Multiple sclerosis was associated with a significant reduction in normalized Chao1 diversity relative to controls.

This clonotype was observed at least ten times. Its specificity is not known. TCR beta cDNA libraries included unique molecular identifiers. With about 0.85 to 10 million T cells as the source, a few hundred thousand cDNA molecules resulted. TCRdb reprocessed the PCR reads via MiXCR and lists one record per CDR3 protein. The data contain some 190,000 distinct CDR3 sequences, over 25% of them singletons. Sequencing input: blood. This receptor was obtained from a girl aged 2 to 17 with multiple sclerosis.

The CDR3 DNA is TGTGCCAGCAGTTACAACTTGGACTCCGCTTGGAGGGAGCAGTACTTC. Protein product: CASSYNLDSAWREQYF. The J gene is TRBJ2-7, the V gene TRBV12-3 or TRBV12-4; D might be TRBD2 (5 bases). The CDR3 loop spans 16 amino acids. Trimming pared 4 bases from V and 7 bases from J, leaving 23 bases between.